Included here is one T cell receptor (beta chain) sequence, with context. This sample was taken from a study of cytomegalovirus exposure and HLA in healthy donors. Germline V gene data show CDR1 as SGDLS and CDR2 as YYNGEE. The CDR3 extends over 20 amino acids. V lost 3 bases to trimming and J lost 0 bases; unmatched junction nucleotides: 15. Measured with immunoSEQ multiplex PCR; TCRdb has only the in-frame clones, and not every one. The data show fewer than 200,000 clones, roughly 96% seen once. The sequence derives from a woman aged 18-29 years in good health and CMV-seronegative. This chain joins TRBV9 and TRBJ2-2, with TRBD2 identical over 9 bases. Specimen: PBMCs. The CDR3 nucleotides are TGTGCCAGCAGCGCAGACCTTCCTCCGCGGGGGGGACCGAACACCGGGGAGCTGTTTTTT. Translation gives CASSADLPPRGGPNTGELFF.